These 14 T cell receptor beta chains were sequenced from one sample in a study of human T cells and chemical hapten exposure. Documented time point: patch test 2, 6 weeks after DPC sensitization. Treatment denoted: therapeutic diphenylcyclopropenone sensitization with weekly scalp DPC. TCRdb called the RACE reads again in MiXCR, with one record for every CDR3 protein. In the table there are about 140,000 distinct CDR3 sequences, around 11% of which are singletons. Sequenced material: whole blood, taken in connection with sensitization to the hapten diphenylcyclopropenone (DPC). The receptors were sampled from a woman aged 45-65 years with alopecia areata. Some clones in this sample may be carry-over from other donors' samples.

This clonotype was recorded a few times. V gene TRBV6-5 combines with J gene TRBJ2-1; 11 bases align to TRBD2. The CDR3 is 16 amino acids. The germline CDR1 and CDR2 sequences are MNHEY and SVGAGI. V lost 0 bases, J lost 9 bases, and 7 bases stayed unmatched. The CDR3 sequence: CASSYSGLAVWGEQFF. CDR3 DNA: TGTGCCAGCAGTTACTCGGGACTAGCGGTGTGGGGTGAGCAGTTCTTC.

This clonotype was counted many times. The rearrangement joins TRBV29-1 to TRBJ1-1, with D tentatively TRBD1 (5 bases). Trimming left V 6 bases short and J 8 bases short, with 13 bases between. The CDR3 spans 11 residues. CDR1 is SQVTM and CDR2 is ANQGSEA in the germline V gene. CDR3 in DNA: TGCAGCGTCCTCTCTCCAGGGGAAGCTTTCTTT. It specifies CSVLSPGEAFF.

Turning to this clonotype: A much larger clone sits a single nucleotide away, making a read error possible. V is TRBV12-3 or TRBV12-4 and J is TRBJ1-5; D unclear. The CDR3 consists of 14 residues. The germline V and J ends were trimmed by 7 bases and 3 bases, with 13 bases remaining between them. CDR3: CASTFLGSNQPQHF. The CDR3 nucleotides are TGTGCCAGCACTTTTCTGGGATCCAATCAGCCCCAGCATTTT.

This clonotype has just a few counts. V is TRBV7-2 and J is TRBJ2-7, with D perhaps TRBD2 (6 bases). CDR1 is SGHTA and CDR2 is FQGNSA in the germline V gene. Trimming shortened V by 4 bases and J by 3 bases, and 13 bases separated the two germline ends. The CDR3 covers 14 residues. In nucleotides, the CDR3 is TGTGCCAGCAGCTCCGGGCTGCGGGGCTACGAGCAGTACTTC. This encodes CASSSGLRGYEQYF.

V is TRBV28 and J is TRBJ2-1, with D perhaps TRBD2 (5 bases). The length of the CDR3 is 14 residues. Deletions cut 5 bases from V and 8 bases from J, with 16 bases between. CDR1 and CDR2 from the germline V gene are MDHEN and SYDVKM. The CDR3 sequence is CASSPPQRMDEQFF. For the CDR3, the DNA is TGTGCCAGCAGTCCCCCCCAGCGGATGGATGAGCAGTTCTTC.

This clonotype was counted a few times. V is TRBV20-1 and J is TRBJ1-2; D ambiguous. The CDR3 runs to 9 residues. Trimming shortened V by 5 bases and J by 3 bases, and 1 base separated the two germline ends. From germline, CDR1 is DFQATT and CDR2 SNEGSKA (reference sequence). The CDR3: CSADYGYTF. DNA for the CDR3: TGCAGTGCTGACTATGGCTACACCTTC.

This clonotype turned up a few times. This rearrangement joins TRBV12-3 or TRBV12-4 to TRBJ1-2; D is uncertain. The CDR3 runs 13 residues. The germline V and J ends were trimmed by 6 bases and 1 base, with 9 bases remaining between them. The DNA for the CDR3 is TGTGCCAGCAGCCCTCAAGATAACTATGGCTACACCTTC. Translation gives CASSPQDNYGYTF.

This clonotype was counted between two and nine times. The V call is TRBV29-1, the J call TRBJ1-2, with TRBD1 identical over 7 bases. The CDR3 extends over 14 amino acids. Germline V gene sequence: CDR1 SQVTM, CDR2 ANQGSEA. V shed 4 bases and J 4 bases; nucleotides not matched to a gene: 9. The CDR3 sequence: CSVGLTGTAYGYTF. The CDR3 DNA is TGCAGCGTTGGACTAACCGGGACAGCCTATGGCTACACCTTC.

This clonotype was recorded a few times. The chain is built from TRBV2 and TRBJ2-5, with a tentative D call TRBD2 (6 bases). The germline gives CDR1 SNHLY, CDR2 FYNNEI. Trimming pared 7 bases from V and 5 bases from J, leaving 11 bases between. The CDR3 has 12 amino acids. CDR3 in DNA: TGTGCCAGCACGGGGGTCCGGGAGACCCAGTACTTC. Its translation: CASTGVRETQYF.

This clonotype has more than one count but fewer than ten. V and J are TRBV6-5 and TRBJ1-1; no reliable D call. The ends were cut back, 2 bases at V and 2 bases at J, with 9 bases in the middle. The CDR3 runs to 14 residues. Germline V gene sequence: CDR1 MNHEY, CDR2 SVGAGI. This CDR3 reads CASSYEGQNTEAFF. The CDR3 region has the DNA TGTGCCAGCAGTTACGAGGGCCAAAACACTGAAGCTTTCTTT.

Of note for this clonotype: An end of the junction differs from the germline gene, which may be a read error. The J gene is TRBJ2-4, the V gene TRBV28; 12 bases align to TRBD2. This CDR3 region has 13 residues. Per germline, CDR1 MDHEN and CDR2 SYDVKM. The CDR3 sequence is CASSSRLAGVTDF. The CDR3 DNA reads TGTGCCAGCAGTTCTCGACTAGCGGGAGTGACGGACTTC.

The chain employs TRBV5-1 and TRBJ2-1; tentative D call: TRBD2 (5 bases). The CDR3 has 15 residues. Germline V CDR1 and CDR2: SGHRS, YFSETQ. Deletions cut 4 bases from V and 0 bases from J, with 11 bases between. CDR3 bases: TGCGCCAGCAGCCCGGAGGCGCGCTCCTACAATGAGCAGTTCTTC. Its protein product is CASSPEARSYNEQFF.

V and J are TRBV12-3 or TRBV12-4 and TRBJ2-2; D possibly corresponds to TRBD2 (5 bases). The CDR3 is made up of 13 amino acids. V was clipped by 2 bases and J by 7 bases, with 8 bases between them. The CDR3 loop is CASSLSGDGELFF. The CDR3 nucleotides are TGTGCCAGCAGTTTAAGCGGCGACGGGGAGCTGTTTTTT.

This sequence joins TRBV7-3 and TRBJ2-1; D is uncertain. Trimming left V 5 bases short and J 8 bases short, with 19 bases between. CDR1 is SGHTA and CDR2 is FQGTGA in the germline V gene. This CDR3 spans 15 amino acids. The CDR3 nucleotides are TGTGCCAGCAGCCCTTCTGGCGGCCAAAGCCATGAGCAGTTCTTC. Protein: CASSPSGGQSHEQFF.